This T cell receptor beta chain stems from a study of blood T cell repertoires in COVID-19. Study as a whole: The United States, Italy and Spain provided the acute and convalescent COVID-19 samples. In each case, the material was cDNA or gDNA derived from T cells, B-cell-depleted T cells, or PBMCs.

Germline CDR1 reads SGHTA; CDR2 reads FQGNSA. This CDR3 comprises 16 residues. V was clipped by 7 bases and J by 2 bases; unmatched bases: 10. In the authors' workflow: Cell counts per sample came from amplifying reference gene primers. Clones were read by immunoSEQ multiplex PCR, and TCRdb kept only the in-frame ones, dropping some. V, J and clone size are those of that table, while D and trimming were read from the DNA. The sample has roughly 140,000 clones; approximately 91% are singletons. This chain connects TRBV7-2 to TRBJ2-3; TRBD2 aligns across 9 bases. This clonotype was sampled from a man aged 50-60 years with active or convalescent COVID-19. The sample was peripheral blood. The CDR3 DNA follows: TGTGCCAGCACCCCGGGGCTAGCGGGATCCACAGATACGCAGTATTTT. The encoded protein is CASTPGLAGSTDTQYF.